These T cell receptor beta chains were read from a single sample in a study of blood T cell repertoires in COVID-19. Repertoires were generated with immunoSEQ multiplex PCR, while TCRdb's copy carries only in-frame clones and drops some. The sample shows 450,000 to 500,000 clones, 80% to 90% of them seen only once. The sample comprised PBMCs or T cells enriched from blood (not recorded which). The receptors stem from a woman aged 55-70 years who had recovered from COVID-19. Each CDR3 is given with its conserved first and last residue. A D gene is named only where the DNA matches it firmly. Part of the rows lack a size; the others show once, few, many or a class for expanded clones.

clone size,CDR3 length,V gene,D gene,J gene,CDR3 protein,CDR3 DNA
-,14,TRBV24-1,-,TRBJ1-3,CATSDPGQGNTIYF,TGTGCCACCAGTGACCCTGGACAGGGAAACACCATATATTTT
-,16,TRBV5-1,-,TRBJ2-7,CASSLTGSFSSYEQYF,TGCGCCAGCAGCCTGACAGGTTCCTTCAGCTCCTACGAGCAGTACTTC
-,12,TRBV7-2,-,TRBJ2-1,CASSAKYNEQFF,TGTGCCAGCAGCGCGAAGTACAATGAGCAGTTCTTC
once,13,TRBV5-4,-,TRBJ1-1,CASSSTGNTEAFF,TGTGCCAGCAGCTCGACAGGGAACACTGAAGCTTTCTTT
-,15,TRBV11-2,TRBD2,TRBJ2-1,CATETWLAGENEQFF,TGTGCCACAGAAACGTGGTTAGCGGGGGAAAATGAGCAGTTCTTC
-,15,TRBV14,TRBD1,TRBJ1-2,CASSQVHRGQDGYTF,TGTGCCAGCAGCCAAGTCCACAGGGGACAGGATGGCTACACCTTC
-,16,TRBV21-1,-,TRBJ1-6,CASSNYRDSLNSPLHF,TGTGCCAGCAGCAATTACCGGGACTCCCTTAATTCACCCCTCCACTTT
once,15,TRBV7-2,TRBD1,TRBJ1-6,CASSRYRGPNSPLHF,TGTGCCAGCAGCAGATACAGGGGACCCAATTCACCCCTCCACTTT
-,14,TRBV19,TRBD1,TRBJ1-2,CASTPGGFSYGYTF,TGTGCCAGTACCCCAGGGGGGTTTAGCTATGGCTACACCTTC
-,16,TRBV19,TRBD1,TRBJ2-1,CASSLFQGASYNEQFF,TGTGCCAGTAGTCTGTTTCAGGGGGCCTCCTACAATGAGCAGTTCTTC
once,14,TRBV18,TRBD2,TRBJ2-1,CASSPRSGGGEQFF,TGTGCCAGCTCACCAAGGAGCGGGGGGGGTGAGCAGTTCTTC
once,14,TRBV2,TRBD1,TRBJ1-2,CASSGQGGNYGYTF,TGTGCCAGCAGTGGACAGGGCGGTAACTATGGCTACACCTTC
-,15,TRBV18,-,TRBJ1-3,CASSSGGTSGNTIYF,TGTGCCAGCTCTTCGGGGGGAACTTCTGGAAACACCATATATTTT
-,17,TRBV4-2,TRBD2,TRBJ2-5,CASSQDILAGGQETQYF,TGTGCCAGCAGCCAAGATATCCTAGCGGGGGGGCAAGAGACCCAGTACTTC
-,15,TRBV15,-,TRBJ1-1,CATSRDLGAGAEAFF,TGTGCCACCAGCAGAGATCTGGGGGCCGGGGCTGAAGCTTTCTTT
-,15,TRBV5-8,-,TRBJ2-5,CASSSGQTDGETQYF,TGTGCCAGCAGCTCCGGGCAGACAGACGGAGAGACCCAGTACTTC
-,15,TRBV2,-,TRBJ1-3,CASSHRQNSGNTIYF,TGTGCCAGCAGCCACCGACAGAACTCTGGAAACACCATATATTTT
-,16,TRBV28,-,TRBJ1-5,CASSLRGAQSNQPQHF,TGTGCCAGCAGTTTAAGAGGTGCGCAGAGCAATCAGCCCCAGCATTTT
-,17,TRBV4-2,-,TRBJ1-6,CASSQVAEGGDNSPLHF,TGTGCCAGCAGCCAAGTAGCCGAGGGCGGAGATAATTCACCCCTCCACTTT
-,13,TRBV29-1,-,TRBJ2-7,CSVEQSDGYEQYF,TGCAGCGTTGAGCAGTCTGATGGCTACGAGCAGTACTTC
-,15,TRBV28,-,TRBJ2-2,CASSTGGGNTGELFF,TGTGCCAGCAGTACAGGGGGGGGAAACACCGGGGAGCTGTTTTTT
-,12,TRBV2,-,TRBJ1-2,CASSPTGFGYTF,TGTGCCAGCAGTCCCACAGGGTTTGGCTACACCTTC
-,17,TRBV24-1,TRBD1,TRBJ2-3,CATSDPPGTGAADTQYF,TGTGCCACCAGTGATCCCCCCGGGACAGGGGCGGCAGATACGCAGTATTTT
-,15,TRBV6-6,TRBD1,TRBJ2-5,CASSYSRQGWETQYF,TGTGCCAGCAGTTACTCACGACAGGGGTGGGAGACCCAGTACTTC
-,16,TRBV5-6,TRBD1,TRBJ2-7,CASSLVGRDRVYEQYF,TGTGCCAGCAGCTTGGTAGGTCGGGACAGGGTATACGAGCAGTACTTC
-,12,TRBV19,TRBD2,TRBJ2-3,CASNGRGDTQYF,TGTGCCAGTAACGGGAGGGGGGATACGCAGTATTTT
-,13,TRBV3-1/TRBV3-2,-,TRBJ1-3,CASSHDSRNTIYF,TGTGCCAGCAGCCACGACAGTCGGAACACCATATATTTT
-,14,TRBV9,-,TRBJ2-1,CASSVAHGNNEQFF,TGTGCCAGCAGCGTAGCTCACGGGAACAATGAGCAGTTCTTC
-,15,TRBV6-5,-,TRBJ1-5,CASTDGQGWTQPQHF,TGTGCCAGCACGGACGGTCAGGGGTGGACTCAGCCCCAGCATTTT